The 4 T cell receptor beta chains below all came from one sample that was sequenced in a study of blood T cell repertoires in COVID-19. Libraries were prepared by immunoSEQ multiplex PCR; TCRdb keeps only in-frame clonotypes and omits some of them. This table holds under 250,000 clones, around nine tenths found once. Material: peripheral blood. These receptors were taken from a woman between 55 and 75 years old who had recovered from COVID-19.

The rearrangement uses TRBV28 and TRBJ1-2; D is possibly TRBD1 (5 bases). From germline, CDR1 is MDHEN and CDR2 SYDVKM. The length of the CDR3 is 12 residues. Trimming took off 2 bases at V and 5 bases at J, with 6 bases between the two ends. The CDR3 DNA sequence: TGTGCCAGCAGTTTACGACAGTATGGCTACACCTTC. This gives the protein CASSLRQYGYTF.

The CDR3 protein is CASSGEVQLAGYNEQFF. CDR3 DNA sequence: TGTGCCAGCAGCGGAGAGGTCCAACTAGCGGGGTACAATGAGCAGTTCTTC. The rearrangement links TRBV5-8 to TRBJ2-1, with 10 nucleotides matching TRBD2. The junction had 11 bases not matched to a gene; V was cut back by 4 bases and J by 4 bases. The CDR3 extends over 17 amino acids. Germline loops: CDR1 SGHTS, CDR2 YDEGEE. The variable domain in full, with the rest retrieved from reference TRBV5-8 and TRBJ2-1, is EAGVTQSPTHLIKTRGQQATLRCSPISGHTSVYWYQQALGLGLQFLLWYDEGEERNRGNFPPRFSGRQFPNYSSELNVNALELEDSALYLCASSGEVQLAGYNEQFFGPGTRLTVL.

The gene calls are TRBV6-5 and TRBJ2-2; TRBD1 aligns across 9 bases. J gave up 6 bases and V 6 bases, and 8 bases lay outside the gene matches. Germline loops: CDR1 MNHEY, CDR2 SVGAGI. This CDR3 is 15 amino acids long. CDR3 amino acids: CASSLNRGLAGELFF. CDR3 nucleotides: TGTGCCAGCAGCCTCAACAGGGGGCTTGCCGGGGAGCTGTTTTTT.

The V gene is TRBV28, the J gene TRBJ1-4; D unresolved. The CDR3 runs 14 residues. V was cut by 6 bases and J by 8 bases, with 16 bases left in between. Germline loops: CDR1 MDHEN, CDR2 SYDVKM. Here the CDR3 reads CASRSPGPGEKLFF. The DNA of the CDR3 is TGTGCCAGCAGATCTCCGGGCCCGGGAGAAAAACTGTTTTTT.